The 26 T cell receptor beta chains presented below share a single source sample, sequenced in a study of blood T cell repertoires in COVID-19. TCRdb's copy holds only in-frame clones and misses some; the assay was immunoSEQ multiplex PCR. The sample records about 230,000 clones, 83% being singletons. Sequenced sample: peripheral blood. These receptor sequences come from a woman in her seventies with active or convalescent COVID-19.

The gene calls are TRBV19 and TRBJ1-5, with 7 positions matching TRBD1. With V trimmed by 7 bases and J by 1 base, 7 bases remained unmatched. The CDR3 extends over 15 amino acids. Germline V gene sequence: CDR1 LNHDA, CDR2 SQIVND (reference sequence). In DNA form, the CDR3 reads TGTGCCAGTATTACAGGGGTACGGAGCAATCAGCCCCAGCATTTT. Translation gives CASITGVRSNQPQHF.

The V gene is TRBV5-1, the J gene TRBJ1-1; the D is unclear. Trimming took 0 bases from V and 4 from J, leaving 10 bases between them. Germline V gene data show CDR1 as SGHRS and CDR2 as YFSETQ. The CDR3 consists of 14 residues. The CDR3 nucleotides are TGCGCCAGCAGCTTGGAAGAGGGCCGCACTGAAGCTTTCTTT. Translating gives CASSLEEGRTEAFF.

This sequence joins TRBV5-1 and TRBJ2-2; a possible D gene is TRBD1 (7 bases). Per germline, CDR1 SGHRS and CDR2 YFSETQ. V lost 7 bases and J 4 bases, leaving 20 bases between the germline ends. The CDR3 totals 16 residues. The chain's CDR3 is CASRGSLQGRTGELFF. The CDR3 bases are TGCGCCAGCCGGGGGTCTTTACAGGGGCGCACCGGGGAGCTGTTTTTT. Drawing the rest from reference TRBV5-1 and TRBJ2-2, the complete variable domain is KAGVTQTPRYLIKTRGQQVTLSCSPISGHRSVSWYQQTPGQGLQFLFEYFSETQRNKGNFPGRFSGRQFSNSRSEMNVSTLELGDSALYLCASRGSLQGRTGELFFGEGSRLTVL.

This clone has a handful of counts. The V gene is TRBV7-8, the J gene TRBJ2-7; D is undetermined. Per the germline V gene, CDR1 is SGHVS and CDR2 is FQNEAQ. Between the trimmed V and J ends, which lost 2 bases and 2 bases, there was a span of 16 bases. The CDR3 consists of 16 residues. CDR3 sequence: CASSLYRVPTTYEQYF. The CDR3 DNA is TGTGCCAGCAGCTTATACAGAGTACCCACAACCTACGAGCAGTACTTC.

V is TRBV5-8 and J is TRBJ2-1; D is possibly TRBD2 (6 bases). Germline loops: CDR1 SGHTS, CDR2 YDEGEE. The ends were cut back, 4 bases at V and 3 bases at J, with 20 bases in the middle. The CDR3 loop spans 17 amino acids. Written as DNA, the CDR3 is TGTGCCAGCAGCCCGGGTCCGGGGGAGTCGGGCTACAATGAGCAGTTCTTC. Translating it yields CASSPGPGESGYNEQFF. The full variable domain, its missing parts supplied by reference TRBV5-8 and TRBJ2-1, is EAGVTQSPTHLIKTRGQQATLRCSPISGHTSVYWYQQALGLGLQFLLWYDEGEERNRGNFPPRFSGRQFPNYSSELNVNALELEDSALYLCASSPGPGESGYNEQFFGPGTRLTVL.

This clone came up a few times. The chain combines TRBV28 with TRBJ2-7; 13 bases map to TRBD2. With 5 bases clipped from V and 12 bases from J, the junction kept 16 bases outside the gene matches. CDR1 and CDR2 from the germline V gene are MDHEN and SYDVKM. There are 16 residues in the CDR3. The CDR3, as DNA: TGTGCCAGCAGTACTCCCTCCGGGACTAGCGGGACCAAGGCGTACTTC. It yields the protein CASSTPSGTSGTKAYF.

This rearrangement joins TRBV3-1 (or the pseudogene TRBV3-2) to TRBJ1-6; D not certain. The CDR3 covers 13 residues. Trimming took off 0 bases at V and 9 bases at J, with 6 bases between the two ends. Germline CDR1 reads LGHDT; CDR2 reads YNNKEL (reference sequence). The CDR3 reads CASSQDSLSPLHF. CDR3 nucleotide sequence: TGTGCCAGCAGCCAAGACTCCCTTTCACCCCTCCACTTT.

The chain uses TRBV27 and TRBJ1-6, with D hard to call. V dropped 9 bases and J dropped 8 bases, with 20 bases sitting between them. The CDR3 loop spans 15 amino acids. Germline CDR1 is MNHEY and CDR2 is SMNVEV (reference sequence). The CDR3 region is CASSPAGRVDSPLHF. CDR3 coding DNA: TGTGCCAGTTCGCCCGCGGGGAGGGTTGATTCACCCCTCCACTTT.

The V call is TRBV3-1 (or the pseudogene TRBV3-2), the J call TRBJ2-7; D uncertain. There are 14 residues in the CDR3. The germline CDR1 and CDR2 sequences are LGHDT and YNNKEL (reference sequence). The germline V and J ends were trimmed by 1 base and 5 bases, with 12 bases remaining between them. Here the CDR3 DNA reads TGTGCCAGCAGCCAAGCGGCGGCGACGAACGAGCAGTACTTC. It codes for CASSQAAATNEQYF.

V usage is TRBV4-1 and J usage is TRBJ2-3; 14 bases map to TRBD2. In germline, CDR1 is MGHRA, CDR2 YSYEKL. The CDR3 is 15 amino acids. Trimming cost V 4 bases and J 4 bases; bases outside gene matches: 1. The CDR3 reads CASSRLAGGSDTQYF. CDR3 nucleotide sequence: TGCGCCAGCAGCCGACTAGCGGGAGGGTCAGATACGCAGTATTTT.

In this sample, this clone turned up a few times. This sequence joins TRBV5-6 and TRBJ1-3, with D tentatively TRBD1 (5 bases). The CDR3 is 14 amino acids. The V end lost 5 bases, the J end lost 2 bases, and 11 bases lay between the germline ends. CDR1 SGHDT and CDR2 YYEEEE come from the germline V gene. The CDR3 DNA reads as TGTGCCAGCAGTACTCCAGGGACTGGAAACACCATATATTTT. It is translated as CASSTPGTGNTIYF.

The V call is TRBV5-1, the J call TRBJ2-3; 15 positions match TRBD2. CDR1 and CDR2 from the germline V gene are SGHRS and YFSETQ. Losses at the gene ends were 1 base for V and 4 bases for J; bases not matched to a gene: 10. The CDR3 has 19 residues. The CDR3 is CASSLRTSGGAQGPDTQYF. The CDR3 bases are TGCGCCAGCAGCTTGAGGACTAGCGGGGGGGCCCAAGGCCCAGATACGCAGTATTTT.

This chain uses TRBV13 with TRBJ2-1, with 10 bases aligning to TRBD2. Germline trimming cut 4 bases from V and 4 bases from J; bases unmatched to any gene: 7. The CDR3 length is 16 residues. Per germline, CDR1 PRHDT and CDR2 FYEKMQ (reference sequence). CDR3 in amino acids: CASSSSLAGAYNEQFF. The CDR3 DNA is TGTGCCAGCAGCTCGAGCCTAGCGGGGGCATACAATGAGCAGTTCTTC.

V usage is TRBV3-1 (or the pseudogene TRBV3-2) and J usage is TRBJ1-2, with D unclear. With 0 bases removed from V and 4 bases from J, the gap between germline ends came to 21 bases. Germline CDR1 and CDR2: LGHDT and YNNKEL (reference sequence). This CDR3 is 18 amino acids long. The CDR3 DNA reads as TGTGCCAGCAGCCAAGATCGAGTTCTACCTCGGGTTACCTATGGCTACACCTTC. Protein product: CASSQDRVLPRVTYGYTF.

The CDR3 here is CASSLYTSYEQYF. In DNA, the CDR3 is TGTGCCAGCAGTTTGTACACCTCCTACGAGCAGTACTTC. The chain joins TRBV28 to TRBJ2-7; D remains ambiguous. Trimming shortened V by 3 bases and J by 0 bases, and 6 bases separated the two germline ends. There are 13 residues in the CDR3. Germline CDR1 MDHEN, CDR2 SYDVKM.

This chain links TRBV7-9 with TRBJ2-7; 7 bases agree with TRBD1. V trimming: 2 bases; J trimming: 0 bases; junction bases outside the gene matches: 7. Germline V CDR1 and CDR2: SEHNR, FQNEAQ (reference sequence). This CDR3 has 16 residues. The CDR3 DNA sequence: TGTGCCAGCAGCTTACTTCTGACAGGGAGCTCCTACGAGCAGTACTTC. Its protein is CASSLLLTGSSYEQYF.

The chain links TRBV3-1 (or the pseudogene TRBV3-2) to TRBJ2-5, with 8 bases fitting TRBD1. CDR1 and CDR2 (germline): LGHDT, YNNKEL (reference sequence). The CDR3 is 15 residues long. With V trimmed by 0 bases and J by 4 bases, 4 bases remained unmatched. In DNA, the CDR3 is TGTGCCAGCAGCCAAGACAGGGGGCAGGGAGAGACCCAGTACTTC. Amino acid sequence: CASSQDRGQGETQYF.

V gene TRBV19 combines with J gene TRBJ1-5, with unresolved D. The germline gives CDR1 LNHDA, CDR2 SQIVND (reference sequence). Trimming stripped 6 bases from V and 9 bases from J, with 15 bases between. The CDR3 is 13 residues long. CDR3 residues: CASRSTAGWPQHF. The CDR3 DNA reads TGTGCCAGTAGATCTACTGCGGGATGGCCCCAGCATTTT.

The table lists this clone with a count of one. The V and J genes are TRBV5-1 and TRBJ2-5; tentatively, D is TRBD1 (5 bases). V gave up 2 bases and J gave up 4 bases, with 15 bases separating them. The CDR3 is 15 amino acids. From germline, CDR1 is SGHRS and CDR2 YFSETQ. In DNA form, the CDR3 reads TGCGCCAGCAGCTTTGTTGGACACTTAGGAGAGACCCAGTACTTC. Protein product: CASSFVGHLGETQYF.

The chain recombines TRBV7-3 with TRBJ2-5; D might be TRBD2 (6 bases). The CDR3 is 15 amino acids. Trimming stripped 1 base from V and 4 bases from J, with 13 bases between. CDR1 is SGHTA, CDR2 FQGTGA, per germline. The CDR3 region is CASSLNGGGGETQYF. In nucleotides, the CDR3 is TGTGCCAGCAGCTTAAATGGGGGAGGAGGAGAGACCCAGTACTTC.

There are a few counts of this clone. The V call is TRBV14, the J call TRBJ2-7, with a tentative D call TRBD2 (6 bases). This CDR3 region has 15 residues. CDR1 SGHDN and CDR2 FVKESK come from the germline V gene. V was pared by 0 bases and J by 5 bases, with 14 bases between. CDR3 residues: CASSQDTSWGDEQYF. In DNA form, the CDR3 reads TGTGCCAGCAGCCAAGATACGTCCTGGGGGGACGAGCAGTACTTC.

V is TRBV5-1 and J is TRBJ2-1; 7 positions match TRBD1. V lost 6 bases and J lost 8; bases outside the gene matches: 8. Germline V gene data show CDR1 as SGHRS and CDR2 as YFSETQ. The length of the CDR3 is 13 residues. CDR3 coding DNA: TGCGCCAGCACTAGGCAGGGGGACGATGAGCAGTTCTTC. It codes for CASTRQGDDEQFF.

The gene calls are TRBV27 and TRBJ1-2, with D unclear. Trimming cost V 2 bases and J 7 bases, with 11 bases left between them. Germline assignment: CDR1 MNHEY and CDR2 SMNVEV (reference sequence). This CDR3 is 13 amino acids long. Written as DNA, the CDR3 is TGTGCCAGCAGTTTAAGGGAGACAAGTGGCTACACCTTC. Protein sequence: CASSLRETSGYTF.

The V gene is TRBV4-3, the J gene TRBJ1-5, with D tentatively TRBD1 (5 bases). This CDR3 comprises 15 residues. Germline CDR1 and CDR2: LGHNA and YSLEER. The ends were cut back, 0 bases at V and 5 bases at J, with 11 bases in the middle. The CDR3 bases are TGCGCCAGCAGCCAAGATCGGTGGGGGGATCAGCCCCAGCATTTT. Amino acid sequence: CASSQDRWGDQPQHF.

The J gene is TRBJ1-2, the V gene TRBV7-8; D is unresolved. This CDR3 has 15 residues. Germline CDR1 is SGHVS and CDR2 is FQNEAQ. V gave up 0 bases and J gave up 0 bases, with 8 bases separating them. The CDR3 spells CASSLASSPNYGYTF. CDR3 DNA sequence: TGTGCCAGCAGCTTAGCGTCCTCTCCTAACTATGGCTACACCTTC.

The chain couples TRBV18 to TRBJ2-3, with D unclear. Germline V gene sequence: CDR1 KGHSH, CDR2 LQKENI. The V end was cut by 2 bases, the J end by 4 bases, with 7 bases between. This CDR3 has 13 amino acids. The CDR3: CASSPSSADTQYF. The CDR3 coding sequence is TGTGCCAGCTCACCATCGAGCGCAGATACGCAGTATTTT. The variable domain in full, completed from reference TRBV18 and TRBJ2-3, reads NAGVMQNPRHLVRRRGQEARLRCSPMKGHSHVYWYRQLPEEGLKFMVYLQKENIIDESGMPKERFSAEFPKEGPSILRIQQVVRGDSAAYFCASSPSSADTQYFGPGTRLTVL.